These T cell receptor beta chains were read from a single sample in a study of T cell clones after liver transplantation. Sequenced by immunoSEQ multiplex PCR; TCRdb stores in-frame clones only, minus some. The profile shows roughly 70,000 clones, about nine tenths of them singletons. Sample: CD4+ T cells from blood, taken before liver transplant. The receptors derive from a human donor who received a liver transplant. Both conserved end residues are part of each CDR3. D genes are given only for firm matches. The size field is filled for only some rows; it gives once, few, many or a size class.

J | V | size | D | DNA | CDR3
TRBJ2-7 | TRBV5-1 | once | TRBD1 | TGCGCCAGCAGCCCCACAGGGGCCTACGAGCAGTACTTC | CASSPTGAYEQYF
TRBJ1-4 | TRBV6-5 | - | - | TGTGCCAGCAGTTACTCCCGCGAAAAACTGTTTTTT | CASSYSREKLFF
TRBJ1-3 | TRBV5-1 | - | TRBD1 | TGCGCCAGCAGCAGGGGGCTACTCTCTGGAAACACCATATATTTT | CASSRGLLSGNTIYF
TRBJ2-3 | TRBV5-4 | - | TRBD2 | TGTGCCAGCAGCTTGCAGACTAGCGGCCCAGATACGCAGTATTTT | CASSLQTSGPDTQYF
TRBJ1-5 | TRBV23-1 | - | TRBD1 | TGCGCCAGCGAGAGGACAGGGAATCAGCCCCAGCATTTT | CASERTGNQPQHF
TRBJ2-5 | TRBV5-6 | - | TRBD1 | TGTGCCAGCAGCAGAAGGACAGGGTCGCGTGAGACCCAGTACTTC | CASSRRTGSRETQYF
TRBJ1-1 | TRBV5-5 | - | - | TGTGCCAGCAGCTCAAGAGGGTCAGAATTGAACACTGAAGCTTTCTTT | CASSSRGSELNTEAFF
TRBJ2-3 | TRBV5-6 | once | TRBD2 | TGTGCCAGCAGCGCCGGGACTAGCGTCACAGATACGCAGTATTTT | CASSAGTSVTDTQYF
TRBJ2-5 | TRBV23-1 | - | - | TGCGCCAGCAGTCATGACCGCCTCCAAGAGACCCAGTACTTC | CASSHDRLQETQYF
TRBJ2-7 | TRBV11-2 | - | TRBD1 | TGTGCCAGCAGCTTACTAGGACAGGGGGAGTACGAGCAGTACTTC | CASSLLGQGEYEQYF
TRBJ2-7 | TRBV4-3 | - | - | TGCGCCAGCAGCCAAGAGACTAGTCGCGCCTACGAGCAGTACTTC | CASSQETSRAYEQYF
TRBJ2-5 | TRBV28 | - | TRBD2 | TGTGCCAGCAGTTTAGCGGGAGTGGTAGAGACCCAGTACTTC | CASSLAGVVETQYF
TRBJ1-2 | TRBV9 | medium-sized | TRBD1 | TGTGCCAGCAGCGTAGCGGGACAGGGGTCGAGCTACACCTTC | CASSVAGQGSSYTF
TRBJ1-1 | TRBV29-1 | - | - | TGCAGCGTTGCCCGGCAGGGTGGGATGAACACTGAAGCTTTCTTT | CSVARQGGMNTEAFF
TRBJ1-2 | TRBV5-5 | - | - | TGTGCCAGCCGAACCCAAACACAGGGTAGTTATGGCTACACCTTC | CASRTQTQGSYGYTF
TRBJ1-1 | TRBV18 | few | - | TGTGCCAGCTCACCACCGGGCAGGCCACGTCCCACTGAAGCTTTCTTT | CASSPPGRPRPTEAFF
TRBJ2-7 | TRBV11-3 | - | TRBD2 | TGTGCCAGCAGCTTACCCGGACTAGCGGCCAACTACGAGCAGTACTTC | CASSLPGLAANYEQYF
TRBJ2-7 | TRBV19 | once | TRBD1 | TGTGCCAGTAGTGAATTGGTGGGACAGGGGGCGCGTGAGCAGTACTTC | CASSELVGQGAREQYF
TRBJ1-1 | TRBV2 | - | - | TGTGCCAGCAGTGAAAGATGGGGAGAGGTGGCTTTCTTT | CASSERWGEVAFF
TRBJ2-4 | TRBV7-2 | - | TRBD2 | TGTGCCAGCAGTGGCGCGGGGACTAGAGCCAAAAACATTCAGTACTTC | CASSGAGTRAKNIQYF
TRBJ2-7 | TRBV6-1 | - | TRBD1 | TGTGCCAGCAGACCGGGACAGGGTTACTCCTACGAGCAGTACTTC | CASRPGQGYSYEQYF
TRBJ2-3 | TRBV5-6 | - | - | TGTGCCAGCAGGGGCAGGACCACAGATACGCAGTATTTT | CASRGRTTDTQYF
TRBJ2-7 | TRBV6-1 | - | - | TGTGCCAGCAAGGCGGGCTCCTACGAGCAGTACTTC | CASKAGSYEQYF
TRBJ2-2 | TRBV6-5 | few | TRBD2 | TGTGCCAGTACCCGGGGAGGGAACGGTGGGGAGCTGTTTTTT | CASTRGGNGGELFF
TRBJ2-1 | TRBV27 | once | TRBD2 | TGTGCCAGCAGTTTACAAGCTCTGGGACTAGACTACAATGAGCAGTTCTTC | CASSLQALGLDYNEQFF
TRBJ1-1 | TRBV6-1 | - | TRBD1 | TGTGCCAGCAGTGGAGACAGGGCGAACACTGAAGCTTTCTTT | CASSGDRANTEAFF
TRBJ2-4 | TRBV28 | - | TRBD1 | TGTGCCAGCAGTGGACAGGTAGCCAAAAACATTCAGTACTTC | CASSGQVAKNIQYF
TRBJ1-1 | TRBV27 | - | - | TGTGCCAGCAGTTCACAGCCAGTTGCGGGGCCGAACACTGAAGCTTTCTTT | CASSSQPVAGPNTEAFF
TRBJ2-7 | TRBV20-1 | - | - | TGCAGTGCTGGGGACTACGAGCAGTACTTC | CSAGDYEQYF
TRBJ2-7 | TRBV6-5 | - | TRBD2 | TGTGCCAGCAGTTACTCGAGCAGCGGGGGGTACGAGCAGTACTTC | CASSYSSSGGYEQYF
TRBJ2-7 | TRBV5-4 | - | TRBD1 | TGTGCCAGCAGCAGGGACAGGGTTGACGAGCAGTACTTC | CASSRDRVDEQYF
TRBJ1-5 | TRBV28 | - | TRBD1 | TGTGCCAGCAGTTTGGCCGGACAGGGGAATCAGCCCCAGCATTTT | CASSLAGQGNQPQHF
TRBJ1-4 | TRBV7-9 | - | TRBD1 | TGTGCCAGCAGCTCCGGGACAGGGGGAGAAAAACTGTTTTTT | CASSSGTGGEKLFF
TRBJ2-2 | TRBV23-1 | - | - | TGCGCCAGCAGTCAACCGCCCCCGATTCGGGGGATTAACACCGGGGAGCTGTTTTTT | CASSQPPPIRGINTGELFF
TRBJ1-1 | TRBV5-1 | - | - | TGCGCCAGCAGCTTGAGTGAGGCCACCCTACTAGCTTTCTTT | CASSLSEATLLAFF
TRBJ1-2 | TRBV7-9 | - | - | TGTGCCAGCAGCTTAGAAGGGGAGGCTAACTATGGCTACACCTTC | CASSLEGEANYGYTF
TRBJ2-3 | TRBV9 | - | - | TGTGCCAGCAGCGTAAGGAGCACAGATACGCAGTATTTT | CASSVRSTDTQYF
TRBJ2-1 | TRBV27 | once | - | TGTGCCACCATTCCCCCAGGAAGGGGGAATGAGCAGTTCTTC | CATIPPGRGNEQFF
TRBJ1-2 | TRBV19 | - | TRBD1 | TGTGCCAGTAGCCCGGGGACAGGGGGCGCTAACTATGGCTACACCTTC | CASSPGTGGANYGYTF
TRBJ2-1 | TRBV12-1 | - | - | TGTGCCAGCAGGGCTATCTACAATGAGCAGTTCTTC | CASRAIYNEQFF
TRBJ1-5 | TRBV28 | - | - | TGTGCCAGCAGTTTTGGTCTAGGACAGCCCCAGCATTTT | CASSFGLGQPQHF
TRBJ2-7 | TRBV19 | - | - | TGTGCCAGTAGTATTTCTCAGGGAGCCGGATACGAGCAGTACTTC | CASSISQGAGYEQYF
TRBJ2-3 | TRBV20-1 | - | TRBD2 | TGCAGTGCTCTTACTAGCGGGGGAAAGTATTTT | CSALTSGGKYF
TRBJ2-7 | TRBV2 | - | TRBD1 | TGTGCCAGTGACAGGGGGTACTTCGAGCAGTACTTC | CASDRGYFEQYF
TRBJ1-1 | TRBV19 | - | - | TGTGCCACCGCTCCCCCCTTTGGTAAGAACACTGAAGCTTTCTTT | CATAPPFGKNTEAFF
TRBJ1-1 | TRBV7-9 | - | - | TGTGCCAGCAGCCGCCAGCCGAACACTGAAGCTTTCTTT | CASSRQPNTEAFF
TRBJ2-1 | TRBV19 | - | - | TGTGCCAGTAGTCCCCGAGGGACCTCCGACAATGAGCAGTTCTTC | CASSPRGTSDNEQFF
TRBJ2-5 | TRBV28 | - | - | TGTGCCAGCAGTTTACTGGGGGGCGGCGGAGAGACCCAGTACTTC | CASSLLGGGGETQYF
TRBJ2-3 | TRBV21-1 | few | - | TGTGCCAGCAGCAACCGGACTAGCGGGTGGGCGCAGTATTTT | CASSNRTSGWAQYF
TRBJ1-1 | TRBV9 | - | TRBD1 | TGTGCCAGCAGCTCGGGACAGGGGGCGTCAACTGAAGCTTTCTTT | CASSSGQGASTEAFF
TRBJ2-4 | TRBV7-2 | - | TRBD2 | TGTGCCAGCAGCCGTAGCGGGAGGGCCTTAAACATTCAGTACTTC | CASSRSGRALNIQYF
TRBJ2-7 | TRBV7-9 | - | - | TGTGCCAGCAGCTTAGGTTCCTATCGCACCTACGAGCAGTACTTC | CASSLGSYRTYEQYF